What follows are 8 T cell receptor beta chains derived from one specimen sequenced in a study of T cell changes during pregnancy in multiple sclerosis. Sequenced by immunoSEQ multiplex PCR; TCRdb stores in-frame clones only, minus some. The sample holds around 70,000 clones, more than 75% seen once. The sample in question was peripheral blood, obtained in the third trimester of pregnancy. These receptors all come from a female donor with multiple sclerosis, enrolled in a pregnancy study.

The rearrangement joins TRBV19 to TRBJ1-5, with 9 bases matching TRBD1. There are 16 residues in the CDR3. The trim removed 4 bases at V and 4 bases at J, leaving 8 bases unmatched. Germline V lookup: CDR1 LNHDA, CDR2 SQIVND (reference sequence). The CDR3 DNA sequence: TGTGCCAGTAGTACCCACAGGGACAGGGCGAATCAGCCCCAGCATTTT. Protein product: CASSTHRDRANQPQHF.

The sample holds a few counts of this clone. The chain couples TRBV7-6 to TRBJ1-6; D perhaps matches TRBD1 (6 bases). The CDR3 is 13 residues long. The germline V gene encodes CDR1 SGHVS and CDR2 FNYEAQ. Trimming took off 2 bases at V and 7 bases at J, with 6 bases between the two ends. CDR3 sequence: CASSLTGNSPLHF. CDR3 bases: TGTGCCAGCAGCTTAACAGGGAATTCACCCCTCCACTTT.

The chain links TRBV25-1 to TRBJ2-1, with TRBD1 matching 9 bases. The CDR3 loop spans 16 amino acids. The germline V gene encodes CDR1 MGHDK and CDR2 SYGVNS. Trimming removed 1 base from V and 3 bases from J; junction bases left unmatched: 4. In DNA form, the CDR3 reads TGTGCCAGCAGTGAATTAGGACAGGGGAGCTACAATGAGCAGTTCTTC. Translation: CASSELGQGSYNEQFF.

The V call is TRBV5-4, the J call TRBJ2-1; TRBD1 matches 8 bases. Germline CDR1 SGHNT, CDR2 YYREEE (reference sequence). V dropped 3 bases and J dropped 2; count of bases not matched to a gene: 7. There are 16 residues in the CDR3. The CDR3 protein is CASSSTGTGPYNEQFF. The CDR3 DNA is TGTGCCAGCAGCTCCACCGGGACAGGACCCTACAATGAGCAGTTCTTC.

This chain joins TRBV7-8 and TRBJ2-1; D perhaps matches TRBD1 (6 bases). Germline V gives CDR1 SGHVS, CDR2 FQNEAQ. CDR3 length equals 15 residues. Trimming shortened V by 6 bases and J by 1 base, and 13 bases separated the two germline ends. CDR3 sequence: CASRSGHPSYNEQFF. The CDR3 region has the DNA TGTGCCAGCAGGTCGGGACACCCGTCCTACAATGAGCAGTTCTTC. The whole variable domain, remainder taken from reference TRBV7-8 and TRBJ2-1, is GAGVSQSPRYKVAKRGQDVALRCDPISGHVSLFWYQQALGQGPEFLTYFQNEAQLDKSGLPSDRFFAERPEGSVSTLKIQRTQQEDSAVYLCASRSGHPSYNEQFFGPGTRLTVL.

The V call is TRBV7-3, the J call TRBJ1-1, with D perhaps matching TRBD1 (5 bases). The V and J ends lost 5 bases and 4 bases respectively, with 17 bases between them. Germline V gene lookup returns CDR1 SGHTA and CDR2 FQGTGA. The CDR3 covers 15 residues. The CDR3: CASSPSGDPGTEAFF. The CDR3 coding sequence is TGTGCCAGCAGCCCTTCGGGGGATCCGGGCACTGAAGCTTTCTTT.

The chain employs TRBV7-2 and TRBJ1-5; 8 nucleotides align to TRBD1. Trimming took 4 bases from V and 2 from J; bases not matched to a gene: 1. In germline, CDR1 is SGHTA, CDR2 FQGNSA. This CDR3 contains 14 residues. The CDR3 DNA follows: TGTGCCAGCAGCTCGACAGGGGGCAATCAGCCCCAGCATTTT. Its protein is CASSSTGGNQPQHF.

This clone was seen only once. This chain uses TRBV9 with TRBJ2-7; 11 bases are a match to TRBD2. V dropped 1 base and J dropped 1; count of bases not matched to a gene: 13. Germline lookup yields CDR1 SGDLS and CDR2 YYNGEE. The CDR3 extends over 19 amino acids. This CDR3 reads CASSVPRVTSGGRSYEQYF. CDR3 in DNA: TGTGCCAGCAGCGTACCCAGGGTTACTAGCGGGGGACGGTCCTACGAGCAGTACTTC.